The T cell receptor beta chain described here comes from a study of T-cell reconstitution after alpha-beta-depleted transplantation in children. This CDR3 spans 17 amino acids. Germline V gene data show CDR1 as LGHNA and CDR2 as YSLEER. Trimming cost V 0 bases and J 5 bases, with 18 bases left between them. This clonotype was recorded many times. Preparing the TCRbeta library involved the use of unique molecular identifiers. TCRdb fed the PCR reads into MiXCR, producing one record per CDR3 protein. The sample has approximately 640,000 distinct CDR3 sequences; approximately 17% are singletons. The input for sequencing was PBMCs from the stem cell graft donor, taken from the stem cell graft. The chain is built from TRBV4-3 and TRBJ2-3; D is unresolved. The clonotype was recovered from a human donor who donated a stem cell graft to a child with acute myeloid leukemia. The CDR3, as DNA: TGCGCCAGCAGCCAAGATCTTGTGAAGGTCTTTAGAGATACGCAGTATTTT. Encoded protein: CASSQDLVKVFRDTQYF.